Only a few counts were recorded for the clone carrying this TCR beta chain. This entry is derived from a study of T cell responses to AZD1222 COVID-19 vaccine. The repertoire was sequenced with immunoSEQ multiplex PCR; TCRdb's copy has only in-frame clones and lacks some. The data contain around 84,000 clones, about 82% of them singletons. The CDR3 sequence is 13 residues long. V lost 5 bases to trimming and J lost 1 base, with 8 bases between them. CDR1 is LGHDT and CDR2 is YNNKEL in the germline V gene (reference sequence). Specimen: peripheral blood, collected on day 0 of AZD1222 vaccination. This sequence was found in an adult in good health. J is TRBJ1-1 and V is TRBV3-1 (or the pseudogene TRBV3-2); TRBD1 might be the D (5 bases). The CDR3 reads CASSTTENTEAFF. The CDR3 DNA sequence: TGTGCCAGCAGCACGACAGAGAACACTGAAGCTTTCTTT.